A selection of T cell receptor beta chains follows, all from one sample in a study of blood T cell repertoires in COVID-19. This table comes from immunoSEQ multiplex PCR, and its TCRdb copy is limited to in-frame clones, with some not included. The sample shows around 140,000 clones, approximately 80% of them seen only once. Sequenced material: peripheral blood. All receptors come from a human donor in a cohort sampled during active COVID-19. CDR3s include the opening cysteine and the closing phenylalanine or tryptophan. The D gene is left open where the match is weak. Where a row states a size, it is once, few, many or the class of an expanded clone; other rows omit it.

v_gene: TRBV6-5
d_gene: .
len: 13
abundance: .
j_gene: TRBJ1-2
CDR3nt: TGTGCCAGCAGTACCCGACAGGTCTATGGCTACACCTTC
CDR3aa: CASSTRQVYGYTF

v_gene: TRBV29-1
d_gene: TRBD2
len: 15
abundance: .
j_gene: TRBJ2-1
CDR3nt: TGCAGCGTTGCAGGACTAGGGGTGAATAACAATGAGCAGTTCTTC
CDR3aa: CSVAGLGVNNNEQFF

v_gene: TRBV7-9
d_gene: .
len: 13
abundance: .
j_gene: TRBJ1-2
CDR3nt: TGTGCCAGCAGCTTATACAGGGACCAAGGCTACACCTTC
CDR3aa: CASSLYRDQGYTF

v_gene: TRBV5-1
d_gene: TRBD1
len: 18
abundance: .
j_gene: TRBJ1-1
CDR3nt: TGCGCCAGCAGCTTTGTGGGCCCCCCAGGGGGTTTAGGTACTGAAGCTTTCTTT
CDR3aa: CASSFVGPPGGLGTEAFF

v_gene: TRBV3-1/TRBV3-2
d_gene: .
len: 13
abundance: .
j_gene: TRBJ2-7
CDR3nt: TGTGCCACTCTAGAACCGATCCTATACGAGCAGTACTTC
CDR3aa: CATLEPILYEQYF

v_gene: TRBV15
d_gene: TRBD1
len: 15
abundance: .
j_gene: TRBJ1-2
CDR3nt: TGTGCCACCAGCAGAGATCAGGGGGCCTACTATGGCTACACCTTC
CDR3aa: CATSRDQGAYYGYTF

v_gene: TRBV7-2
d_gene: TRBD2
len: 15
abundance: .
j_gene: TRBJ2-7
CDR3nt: TGTGCCAGCAGCTCCAGCGGGAGGGTCTCCTACGAGCAGTACTTC
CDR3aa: CASSSSGRVSYEQYF

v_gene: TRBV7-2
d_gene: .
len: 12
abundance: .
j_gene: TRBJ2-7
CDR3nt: TGTGCCAGCAGCTTAGTACAGGGCGTGCAGTACTTC
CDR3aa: CASSLVQGVQYF

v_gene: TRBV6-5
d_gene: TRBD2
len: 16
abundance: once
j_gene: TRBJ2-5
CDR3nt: TGTGCCAGCAGTTACCACCGGCAGCGGGGGAAAGAGACCCAGTACTTC
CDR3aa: CASSYHRQRGKETQYF

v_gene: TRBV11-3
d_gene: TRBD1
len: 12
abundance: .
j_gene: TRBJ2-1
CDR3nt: TGTGCCAGCAGCCCGAGACAGGGGGTTCAGTTCTTC
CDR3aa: CASSPRQGVQFF

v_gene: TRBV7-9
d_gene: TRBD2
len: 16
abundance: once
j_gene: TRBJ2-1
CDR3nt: TGTGCCAGCAGCTTAGCCCTAGCGGGCTCCTACAATGAGCAGTTCTTC
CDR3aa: CASSLALAGSYNEQFF

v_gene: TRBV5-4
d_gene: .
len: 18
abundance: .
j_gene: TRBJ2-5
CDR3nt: TGTGCCAGCAGCCGGAGCGGGCCCACCGGGGGAACCCAAGAGACCCAGTACTTC
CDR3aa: CASSRSGPTGGTQETQYF

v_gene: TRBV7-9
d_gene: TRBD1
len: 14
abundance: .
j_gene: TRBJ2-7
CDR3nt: TGTGCCAGCAGCCGACAGGGGGCGCCCTACGAGCAGTACTTC
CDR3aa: CASSRQGAPYEQYF

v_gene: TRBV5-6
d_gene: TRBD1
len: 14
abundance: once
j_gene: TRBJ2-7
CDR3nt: TGTGCCAGCAGGGGAACAGGGGGCTCCTACGAGCAGTACTTC
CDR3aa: CASRGTGGSYEQYF

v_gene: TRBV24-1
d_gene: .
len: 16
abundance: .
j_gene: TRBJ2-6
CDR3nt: TGTGCCACCAGTGACCAAAACATGGCTGGGGCCAACGTCCTGACTTTC
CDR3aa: CATSDQNMAGANVLTF

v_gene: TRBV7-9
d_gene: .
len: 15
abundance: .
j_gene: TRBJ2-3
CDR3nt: TGTGCCAGCAGCTTATTTTCGGGTAGCACAGATACGCAGTATTTT
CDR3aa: CASSLFSGSTDTQYF

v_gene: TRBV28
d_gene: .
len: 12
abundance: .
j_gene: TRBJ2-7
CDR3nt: TGTGCCAGTTCCTTCCAGGGCAGCGAGCAGTACTTC
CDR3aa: CASSFQGSEQYF

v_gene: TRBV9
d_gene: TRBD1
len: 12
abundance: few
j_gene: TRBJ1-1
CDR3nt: TGTGCCAGCAATCCGGGACAGGGGTATGCTTTCTTT
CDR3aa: CASNPGQGYAFF

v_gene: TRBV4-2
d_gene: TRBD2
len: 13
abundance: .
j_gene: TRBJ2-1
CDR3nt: TGTGCCAGCAGACTTAGCGGGGACAATGAGCAGTTCTTC
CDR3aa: CASRLSGDNEQFF

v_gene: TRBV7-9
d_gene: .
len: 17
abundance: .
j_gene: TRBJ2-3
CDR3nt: TGTGCCAGCAGCACCACTAGGCAGGGGAAAGGCACAGATACGCAGTATTTT
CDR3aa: CASSTTRQGKGTDTQYF

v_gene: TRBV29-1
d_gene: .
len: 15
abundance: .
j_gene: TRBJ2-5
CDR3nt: TGCAGCGGGGCCCTGGAATATGAGGGCCAAGAGACCCAGTACTTC
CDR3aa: CSGALEYEGQETQYF

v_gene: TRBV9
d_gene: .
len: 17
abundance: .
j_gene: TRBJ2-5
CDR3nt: TGTGCCAGCAGCGTAGGGTGGACAGAAACATACCAAGAGACCCAGTACTTC
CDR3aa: CASSVGWTETYQETQYF

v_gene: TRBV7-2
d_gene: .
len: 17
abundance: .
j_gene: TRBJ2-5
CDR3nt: TGTGCCAGCAGCTTAGCGGGGGCGCTTGCTTTTGCGGAGACCCAGTACTTC
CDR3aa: CASSLAGALAFAETQYF

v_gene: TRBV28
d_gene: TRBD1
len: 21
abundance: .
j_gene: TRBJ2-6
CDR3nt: TGTGCCAGCAGGCCCGCCGGGACAGGGTTCTTCTCAAACTCTGGGGCCAACGTCCTGACTTTC
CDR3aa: CASRPAGTGFFSNSGANVLTF

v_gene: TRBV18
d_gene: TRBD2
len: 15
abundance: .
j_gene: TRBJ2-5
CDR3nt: TGTGCCAGCTTCTCCGCTAGCGGGATTCAAGAGACCCAGTACTTC
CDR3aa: CASFSASGIQETQYF

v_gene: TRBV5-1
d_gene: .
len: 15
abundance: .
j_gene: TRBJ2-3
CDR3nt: TGCGCCAGCAGCTTGGCGGGGGAAGGCACAGATACGCAGTATTTT
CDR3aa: CASSLAGEGTDTQYF

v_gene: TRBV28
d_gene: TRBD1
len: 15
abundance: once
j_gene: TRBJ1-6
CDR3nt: TGTGCCAGCAGTTTGGGACAGGGATTGAATTCACCCCTCCACTTT
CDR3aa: CASSLGQGLNSPLHF

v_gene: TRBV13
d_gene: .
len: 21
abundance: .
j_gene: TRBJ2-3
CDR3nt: TGTGCCAGCAGCAACAGGGGGCGCCGGACTAGCGAAGTTTCTAGCACAGATACGCAGTATTTT
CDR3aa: CASSNRGRRTSEVSSTDTQYF

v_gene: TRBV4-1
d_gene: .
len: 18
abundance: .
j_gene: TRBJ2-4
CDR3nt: TGCGCCAGCAGACAGACCCTTATCGGACAGGGAGGGGCAAACATTCAGTACTTC
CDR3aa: CASRQTLIGQGGANIQYF

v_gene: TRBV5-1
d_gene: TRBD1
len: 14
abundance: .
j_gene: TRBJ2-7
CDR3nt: TGCGCCAGCAGCTTCGGACAGGGAGGCTACGAGCAGTACTTC
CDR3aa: CASSFGQGGYEQYF

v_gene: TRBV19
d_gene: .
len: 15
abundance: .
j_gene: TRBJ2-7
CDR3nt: TGTGCCAGTAGTAACACGAGGATCAACCTCTACGAGCAGTACTTC
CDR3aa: CASSNTRINLYEQYF

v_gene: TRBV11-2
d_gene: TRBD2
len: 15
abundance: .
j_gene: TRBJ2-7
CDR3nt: TGTGCCAGCAGCTTAGTTGTGACTAGCTCTTTCGAGCAGTACTTC
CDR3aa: CASSLVVTSSFEQYF

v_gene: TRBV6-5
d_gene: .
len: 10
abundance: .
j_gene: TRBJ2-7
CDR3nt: TGTGCCAGCAACTGGCGGGAGCAGTACTTC
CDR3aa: CASNWREQYF

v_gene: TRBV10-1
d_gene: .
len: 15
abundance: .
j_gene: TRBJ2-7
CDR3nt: TGCGCCAGCAGTGATACGGAGCCCCGTCCGTACGAGCAGTACTTC
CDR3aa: CASSDTEPRPYEQYF

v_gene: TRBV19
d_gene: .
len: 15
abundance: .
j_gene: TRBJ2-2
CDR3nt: TGTGCCAGTAGAGGGAGGGGGTCGAACACCGGGGAGCTGTTTTTT
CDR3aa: CASRGRGSNTGELFF

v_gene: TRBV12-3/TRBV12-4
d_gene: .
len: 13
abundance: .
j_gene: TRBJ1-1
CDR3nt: TGTGCCAGCAGTTTCCGGTCGAACACTGAAGCTTTCTTT
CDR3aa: CASSFRSNTEAFF

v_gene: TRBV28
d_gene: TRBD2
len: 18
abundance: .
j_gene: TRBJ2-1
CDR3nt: TGTGCCAGCAGTTCCCCTGCTAGCGGGAGAGGGAACCACAATGAGCAGTTCTTC
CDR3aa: CASSSPASGRGNHNEQFF

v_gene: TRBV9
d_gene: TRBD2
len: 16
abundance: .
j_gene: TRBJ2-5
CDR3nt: TGTGCCAGCAGCGTAGGAGGTAGCGGGAGGGGAGAGACCCAGTACTTC
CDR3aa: CASSVGGSGRGETQYF

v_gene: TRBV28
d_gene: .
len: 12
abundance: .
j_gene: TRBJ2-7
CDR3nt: TGTGCCAGCAGTTTACAGGGCTACGAGCAGTACTTC
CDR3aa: CASSLQGYEQYF

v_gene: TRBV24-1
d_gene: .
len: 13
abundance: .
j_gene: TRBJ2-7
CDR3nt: TGTGCCACCAGTGACCGACACCTCTACGAGCAGTACTTC
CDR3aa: CATSDRHLYEQYF

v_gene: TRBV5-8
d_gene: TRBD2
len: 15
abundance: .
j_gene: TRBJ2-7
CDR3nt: TGTGCCAGCAGCCCGGGGCGGGAGGGTTCCTACGAGCAGTACTTC
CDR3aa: CASSPGREGSYEQYF

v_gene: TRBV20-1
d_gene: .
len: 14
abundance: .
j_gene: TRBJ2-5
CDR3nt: TGCAGTGCTAGTTTCGGGAGTTGGCAAGAGACCCAGTACTTC
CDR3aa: CSASFGSWQETQYF

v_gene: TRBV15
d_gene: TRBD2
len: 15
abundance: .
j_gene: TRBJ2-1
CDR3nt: TGTGCCACCAGCAGAGGTGGCGGGGGTAAAAGTGAGCAGTTCTTC
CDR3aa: CATSRGGGGKSEQFF

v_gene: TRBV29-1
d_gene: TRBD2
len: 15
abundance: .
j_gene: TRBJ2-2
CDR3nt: TGCAGCGTTGGACTAGCACGATTCAACACCGGGGAGCTGTTTTTT
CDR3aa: CSVGLARFNTGELFF

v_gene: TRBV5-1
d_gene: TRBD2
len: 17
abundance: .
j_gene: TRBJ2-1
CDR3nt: TGCGCCAGCAGCAAAATAGGGGGTCCGGGACTAGGAGGTGAGCAGTTCTTC
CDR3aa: CASSKIGGPGLGGEQFF

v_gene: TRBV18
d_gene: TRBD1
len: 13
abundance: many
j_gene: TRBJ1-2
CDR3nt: TGTGCCAGCTCACCGAGGACAGGGTCTGGCTACACCTTC
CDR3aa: CASSPRTGSGYTF

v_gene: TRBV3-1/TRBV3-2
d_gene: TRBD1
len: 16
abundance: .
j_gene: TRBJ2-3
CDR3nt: TGTGCCAGCAGCCAAGTGACAGGGTATCTGACAGATACGCAGTATTTT
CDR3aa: CASSQVTGYLTDTQYF

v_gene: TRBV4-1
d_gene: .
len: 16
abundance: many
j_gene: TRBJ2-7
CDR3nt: TGCGCCAGCAGCCAAGAAGACGGAGCCCTCCTCTACGAGCAGTACTTC
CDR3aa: CASSQEDGALLYEQYF

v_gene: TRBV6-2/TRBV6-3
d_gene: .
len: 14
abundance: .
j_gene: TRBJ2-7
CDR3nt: TGTGCCAGCAGCGACGGGACTGATCTCTACGAGCAGTACTTC
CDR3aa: CASSDGTDLYEQYF

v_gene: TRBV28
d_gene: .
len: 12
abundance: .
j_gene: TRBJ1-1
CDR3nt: TGTGCCAGCAGTTCCAGGGTTACTGAAGCTTTCTTT
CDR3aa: CASSSRVTEAFF

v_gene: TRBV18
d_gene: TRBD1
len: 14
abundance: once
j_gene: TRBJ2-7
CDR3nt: TGTGCCAGCTCACCACGGACAGGAAGCTACGAGCAGTACTTC
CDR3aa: CASSPRTGSYEQYF

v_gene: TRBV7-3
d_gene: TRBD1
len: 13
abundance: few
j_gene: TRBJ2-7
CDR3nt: TGTGCCAGCAGCAAGGACAGGGACTACGAGCAGTACTTC
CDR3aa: CASSKDRDYEQYF